The 19 T cell receptor beta chains in this list originate from one sample, sequenced in a study of T cells in Graves' hyperthyroidism and ophthalmopathy. There were TCR beta CDR3 regions amplified from RNA transcripts. The study used the HTBI primer set for a first-round RT-PCR of the TCR CDR3. Using its own MiXCR run on the multiplex PCR reads, TCRdb lists one record per CDR3 protein. The table shows about 640,000 distinct CDR3 sequences, with just under 45% occurring only once. Input material: peripheral blood or thyroid tissue (not recorded which). The receptors stem from an adult man with Graves' disease, either hyperthyroidism or ophthalmopathy (not recorded which).

This clonotype was recorded only once. The chain links TRBV11-2 to TRBJ1-4; no firm D call. The CDR3 covers 17 residues. The V end lost 3 bases, the J end lost 0 bases, and 14 bases lay between the germline ends. CDR1 and CDR2 from the germline V gene are SGHAT and FQNNGV. The CDR3 loop is CASSFRWPGTTNEKLFF. In DNA form, the CDR3 reads TGTGCCAGCAGCTTCCGCTGGCCCGGGACAACTAATGAAAAACTGTTTTTT.

This clonotype was counted a few times. V gene TRBV6-6 combines with J gene TRBJ1-1; 7 positions agree with TRBD1. Unmatched junction bases numbered 7, after V lost 6 bases and J lost 6 bases. Per germline, CDR1 MNHNY and CDR2 SVGAGI (reference sequence). The CDR3 sequence is 13 residues long. The CDR3 loop reads CASSPDRAPEAFF. CDR3 DNA: TGTGCCAGCAGCCCCGACAGGGCGCCTGAAGCTTTCTTT.

This clonotype has ten or more counts. The V call is TRBV15, the J call TRBJ2-7, with D uncertain. The CDR3 spans 15 residues. The germline CDR1 and CDR2 sequences are LNHNV and YYDKDF (reference sequence). V lost 1 base to trimming and J lost 2 bases, with 12 bases between them. The CDR3 DNA reads as TGTGCCACCAGCAGAGTTCAAGGGATGGCCTACGAGCAGTACTTC. Protein: CATSRVQGMAYEQYF.

The chain employs TRBV7-9 and TRBJ1-1, with D perhaps matching TRBD1 (5 bases). The CDR3 runs 14 residues. CDR1 SEHNR and CDR2 FQNEAQ come from the germline V gene (reference sequence). The V end was cut by 3 bases, the J end by 1 base, with 9 bases between. The CDR3 sequence: CASSFSGENTEAFF. CDR3 DNA sequence: TGTGCCAGCAGCTTTTCGGGGGAGAACACTGAAGCTTTCTTT.

The chain links TRBV29-1 to TRBJ2-2; 9 nucleotides line up with TRBD1. The length of the CDR3 is 11 residues. CDR1 is SQVTM and CDR2 is ANQGSEA in the germline V gene. Germline trimming cut 7 bases from V and 7 bases from J; bases unmatched to any gene: 1. CDR3 DNA sequence: TGCAGCGGGGGACAGGGCGGGGAGCTGTTTTTT. It codes for CSGGQGGELFF.

This clonotype has at least ten counts. The chain carries TRBV19 and TRBJ2-7; a possible D gene is TRBD1 (5 bases). Germline V gene lookup returns CDR1 LNHDA and CDR2 SQIVND (reference sequence). Trimming pared 5 bases from V and 3 bases from J, leaving 14 bases between. The CDR3 totals 14 residues. The CDR3 sequence: CASSDWGQNYEQYF. The CDR3 DNA follows: TGTGCCAGTAGTGATTGGGGCCAGAACTACGAGCAGTACTTC.

V gene TRBV5-1 combines with J gene TRBJ1-6; 8 bases are shared with TRBD1. The CDR3 has 17 amino acids. Trimming at V came to 4 bases and at J to 7 bases, leaving 13 bases not matched to a gene. Germline assignment: CDR1 SGHRS and CDR2 YFSETQ. CDR3: CASSQLTGTGFNSPLHF. For the CDR3, the DNA is TGCGCCAGCAGCCAGTTAACCGGGACAGGATTCAATTCACCCCTCCACTTT.

To note about this clonotype: This may be a read error: a much more frequent sequence differs by one nucleotide. The gene calls are TRBV10-3 and TRBJ2-7; 7 bases line up with TRBD2. CDR1 ENHRY and CDR2 SYGVKD come from the germline V gene. Losses at the gene ends were 3 bases for V and 9 bases for J; bases not matched to a gene: 17. The CDR3 contains 16 residues. The CDR3 loop is CAISDSRTCGSSLQYF. The CDR3 DNA is TGTGCCATCAGTGATTCGAGGACTTGCGGGAGCTCCCTGCAGTACTTC.

This clonotype was counted at least ten times. This rearrangement joins TRBV25-1 to TRBJ1-5, with D hard to call. V was pared by 10 bases and J by 3 bases, with 13 bases between. The length of the CDR3 is 13 residues. Germline V CDR1 and CDR2: MGHDK, SYGVNS. The CDR3 reads CAMLGRFNQPQHF. CDR3 DNA sequence: TGTGCCATGCTGGGCCGTTTCAATCAGCCCCAGCATTTT. Full variable domain (remainder filled in from reference TRBV25-1 and TRBJ1-5): EADIYQTPRYLVIGTGKKITLECSQTMGHDKMYWYQQDPGMELHLIHYSYGVNSTEKGDLSSESTVSRIRTEHFPLTLESARPSHTSQYLCAMLGRFNQPQHFGDGTRLSIL.

A single count supports this clonotype. V and J are TRBV20-1 and TRBJ2-5, with unresolved D. Germline loops: CDR1 DFQATT, CDR2 SNEGSKA (reference sequence). V was trimmed by 7 bases and J by 1 base, leaving 4 bases between them. The CDR3 consists of 10 residues. The CDR3 coding sequence is TGCAGTGTGAGCCAAGAGACCCAGTACTTC. Its translation: CSVSQETQYF.

Concerning this clonotype itself: This may stem from a read error, because a much larger clone lies one nucleotide away. The V call is TRBV24-1, the J call TRBJ1-4; D remains unclear. This CDR3 spans 14 amino acids. CDR1 and CDR2 from the germline V gene are KGHDR and SFDVKD. CDR3: CTTTRTALNEKLFF. The CDR3 DNA follows: TGTACCACGACCAGGACCGCCCTGAATGAAAAACTGTTTTTT.

The rearrangement uses TRBV7-8 and TRBJ1-1, with D uncertain. Germline CDR1 reads SGHVS; CDR2 reads FQNEAQ. The ends were cut back, 3 bases at V and 6 bases at J, with 11 bases in the middle. The CDR3 spans 13 residues. In DNA form, the CDR3 reads TGTGCCAGCAGCTTGATTCCAAGGGCTGAAGCTTTCTTT. Translation gives CASSLIPRAEAFF.

This clonotype was detected a few times. The V call is TRBV6-5, the J call TRBJ2-2, with D uncertain. The germline V gene has CDR1 MNHEY and CDR2 SVGAGI. V lost 8 bases, J lost 7 bases, and 23 bases lay in between. The CDR3 has 16 amino acids. As DNA, the CDR3 is TGTGCCAGCTCCCTTCAACGGACCGGACGTGGCGGGGAGCTGTTTTTT. The encoded protein is CASSLQRTGRGGELFF.

Turning to this clonotype: This may arise from a read error, as a much more abundant clone is one base away. The chain recombines TRBV4-1 with TRBJ2-5; 14 bases map to TRBD2. Germline CDR1 is MGHRA and CDR2 is YSYEKL. The CDR3 has 15 amino acids. For the CDR3, the DNA is TGCGCCAGCAGCCGTGGGACTAGCGGGGGAGAGACCCAGCACTTC. This encodes CASSRGTSGGETQHF.

The rearrangement uses TRBV24-1 and TRBJ2-5; 8 nucleotides match TRBD1. There are 15 residues in the CDR3. In germline, CDR1 is KGHDR, CDR2 SFDVKD. J gave up 2 bases and V 4 bases, and 5 bases lay outside the gene matches. The CDR3 DNA follows: TGTGCCACCAGTGACCGGACAGGGTTTCAAGAGACCCAGTACTTC. Translation: CATSDRTGFQETQYF.

The chain combines TRBV2 with TRBJ2-7; 9 bases are a match to TRBD1. The germline gives CDR1 SNHLY, CDR2 FYNNEI. V was pared by 6 bases and J by 4 bases, with 4 bases of the junction left unmatched. The CDR3 extends over 13 amino acids. The CDR3 DNA sequence: TGTGCCAGCAGAAGGACAGGGGAATACGAGCAGTACTTC. Translation: CASRRTGEYEQYF.

This clonotype was detected ten times or more. V is TRBV10-3 and J is TRBJ2-2; TRBD1 is a possible D gene (6 bases). The V end lost 2 bases, the J end lost 2 bases, and 12 bases lay between the germline ends. The length of the CDR3 is 16 residues. Germline assignment: CDR1 ENHRY and CDR2 SYGVKD. CDR3 DNA: TGTGCCATCAGTGAGCCCAGGACAGTTAACACCGGGGAGCTGTTTTTT. Translating gives CAISEPRTVNTGELFF.

V usage is TRBV9 and J usage is TRBJ2-5; D remains unclear. In germline, CDR1 is SGDLS, CDR2 YYNGEE. Trimming removed 2 bases at V and 5 bases at J, with 7 bases between. The CDR3 covers 12 residues. The CDR3, as DNA: TGTGCCAGCAGCGTTCTGGAGGAGACCCAGTACTTC. It encodes CASSVLEETQYF.

V gene TRBV29-1 combines with J gene TRBJ1-2, with D tentatively TRBD1 (6 bases). This CDR3 comprises 12 residues. The V end was cut by 3 bases, the J end by 6 bases, with 11 bases between. From germline, CDR1 is SQVTM and CDR2 ANQGSEA. The CDR3 DNA reads as TGCAGCGTTGATGGCGGGGGCGATGGCTACACCTTC. Protein product: CSVDGGGDGYTF.